The entry that follows covers one T cell receptor beta chain sequence. The antigen is not known. This record comes from a study of CD8+ T cells in alopecia areata. The sequencing template was cDNA reverse transcribed from extracted RNA. Assay used: immunoSEQ multiplex PCR; TCRdb lists only in-frame clones, some missing. The sample consists of 110,000 or so clones, around 58% of them appearing once. Germline CDR1 SQVTM, CDR2 ANQGSEA. The CDR3 consists of 11 residues. The germline V and J ends were trimmed by 2 bases and 7 bases, with 9 bases remaining between them. This sample's treatment: oral pan-JAK inhibitor, 5-10 mg twice daily. Notes on the study in general: Lesional tissue from the scalp (especially in alopecia totalis/universalis) showed higher clonality than normal scalp. Numerous clones, expanded in lesions, remained in scalp and blood during tofacitinib.

The sequence was collected from a human donor with alopecia areata. The sequencing here drew on CD8+ T cells sorted from blood, taken at week 4, from a patient treated with tofacitinib. V usage is TRBV29-1 and J usage is TRBJ2-7; D remains unclear. CDR3 bases: TGCAGCGTTGAAAACGTGGAAGAGCAGTACTTC. This encodes CSVENVEEQYF.